This TCR beta chain appears in the sequencing data of a study of blood T cell repertoires in COVID-19. Germline assignment: CDR1 SNHLY and CDR2 FYNNEI. This CDR3 comprises 14 residues. The J segment lost 5 bases and the V segment lost 4 bases, leaving 6 bases of the junction unmatched. Sequencing used immunoSEQ multiplex PCR; TCRdb keeps in-frame clones, though not all of them. This sample has 430,000 or so clones; roughly 88% occur once, and the top ten carry approximately 1.8%. Enrolled through a virtual design, the participants were between roughly 18 and 90 years of age and came from under 30 US areas.

This sequence originates from a woman in her 40s who had recovered from COVID-19. This chain links TRBV2 with TRBJ2-7; TRBD1 agrees at 9 bases. Sequenced input: PBMCs or T cells enriched from blood (not recorded which). CDR3 sequence reads: CASSVGQGSNEQYF. DNA for the CDR3: TGTGCCAGCAGTGTTGGACAGGGGTCGAACGAGCAGTACTTC.